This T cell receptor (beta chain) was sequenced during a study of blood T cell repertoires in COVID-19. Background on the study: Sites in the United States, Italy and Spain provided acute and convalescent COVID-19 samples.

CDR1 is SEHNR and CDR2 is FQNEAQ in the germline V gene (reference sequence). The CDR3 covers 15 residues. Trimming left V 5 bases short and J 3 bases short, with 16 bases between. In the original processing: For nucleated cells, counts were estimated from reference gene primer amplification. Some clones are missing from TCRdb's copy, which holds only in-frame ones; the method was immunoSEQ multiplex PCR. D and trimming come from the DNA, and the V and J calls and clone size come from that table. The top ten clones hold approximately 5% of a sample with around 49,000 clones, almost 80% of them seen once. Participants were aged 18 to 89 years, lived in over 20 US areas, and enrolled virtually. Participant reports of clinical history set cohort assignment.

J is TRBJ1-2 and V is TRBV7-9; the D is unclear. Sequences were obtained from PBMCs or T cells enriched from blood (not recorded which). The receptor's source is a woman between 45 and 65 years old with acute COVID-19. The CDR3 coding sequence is TGTGCCAGCAGCCCCCGCGCGGGTCACTACTATGGCTACACCTTC. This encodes CASSPRAGHYYGYTF.